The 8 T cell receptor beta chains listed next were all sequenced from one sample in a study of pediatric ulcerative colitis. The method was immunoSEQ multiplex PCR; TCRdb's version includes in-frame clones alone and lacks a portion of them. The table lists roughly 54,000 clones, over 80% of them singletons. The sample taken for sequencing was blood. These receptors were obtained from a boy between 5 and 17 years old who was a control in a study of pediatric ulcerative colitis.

The CDR3 is CASSLYRYNEQFF. The CDR3 DNA reads TGTGCCAGCAGCCTTTACAGGTACAATGAGCAGTTCTTC. V gene TRBV7-3 combines with J gene TRBJ2-1, with a tentative D call TRBD1 (5 bases). The germline gives CDR1 SGHTA, CDR2 FQGTGA. Trimming pared 5 bases from V and 4 bases from J, leaving 9 bases between. This CDR3 has 13 amino acids.

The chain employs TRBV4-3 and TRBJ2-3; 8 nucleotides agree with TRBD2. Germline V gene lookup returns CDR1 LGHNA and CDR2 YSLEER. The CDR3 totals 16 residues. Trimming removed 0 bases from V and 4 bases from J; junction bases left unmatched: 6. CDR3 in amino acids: CASSQEMGGGSDTQYF. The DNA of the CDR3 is TGCGCCAGCAGCCAAGAAATGGGCGGGGGGTCAGATACGCAGTATTTT.

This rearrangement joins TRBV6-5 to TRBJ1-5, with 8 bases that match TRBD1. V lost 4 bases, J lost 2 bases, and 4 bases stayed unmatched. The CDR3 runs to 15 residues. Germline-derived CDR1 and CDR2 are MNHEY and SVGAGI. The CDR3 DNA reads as TGTGCCAGCAGTTTCGGACAGGGTGGCAATCAGCCCCAGCATTTT. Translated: CASSFGQGGNQPQHF.

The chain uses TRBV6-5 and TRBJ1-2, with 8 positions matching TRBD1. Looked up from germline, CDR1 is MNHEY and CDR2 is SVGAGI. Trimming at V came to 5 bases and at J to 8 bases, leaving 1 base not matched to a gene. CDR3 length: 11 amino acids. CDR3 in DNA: TGTGCCAGCAGTGGACAGGGAGGCTACACCTTC. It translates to CASSGQGGYTF.

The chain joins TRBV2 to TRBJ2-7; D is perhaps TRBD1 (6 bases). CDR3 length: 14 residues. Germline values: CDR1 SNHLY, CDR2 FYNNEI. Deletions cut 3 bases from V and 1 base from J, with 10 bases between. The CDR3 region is CASSDRGGSYEQYF. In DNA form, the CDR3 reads TGTGCCAGCAGTGACAGGGGTGGGTCCTACGAGCAGTACTTC.

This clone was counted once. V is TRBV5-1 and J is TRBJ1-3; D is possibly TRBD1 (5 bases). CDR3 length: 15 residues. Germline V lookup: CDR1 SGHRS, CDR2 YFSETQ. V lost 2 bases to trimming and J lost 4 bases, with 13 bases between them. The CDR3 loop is CASSLWGVSGNTIYF. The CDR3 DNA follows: TGCGCCAGCAGCTTATGGGGGGTCTCGGGAAACACCATATATTTT.

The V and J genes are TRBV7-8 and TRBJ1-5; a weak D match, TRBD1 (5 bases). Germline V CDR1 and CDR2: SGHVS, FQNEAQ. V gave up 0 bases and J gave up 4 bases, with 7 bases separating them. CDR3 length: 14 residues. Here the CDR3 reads CASSLATDNQPQHF. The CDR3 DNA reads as TGTGCCAGCAGCTTAGCGACAGATAATCAGCCCCAGCATTTT. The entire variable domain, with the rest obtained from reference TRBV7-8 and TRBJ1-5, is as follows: GAGVSQSPRYKVAKRGQDVALRCDPISGHVSLFWYQQALGQGPEFLTYFQNEAQLDKSGLPSDRFFAERPEGSVSTLKIQRTQQEDSAVYLCASSLATDNQPQHFGDGTRLSIL.

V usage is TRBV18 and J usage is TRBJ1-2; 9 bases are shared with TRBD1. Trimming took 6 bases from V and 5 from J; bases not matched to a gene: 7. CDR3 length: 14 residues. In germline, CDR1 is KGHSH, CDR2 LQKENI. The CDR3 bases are TGTGCCAGCTCCCTAGGACAGGGGAATTATGGCTACACCTTC. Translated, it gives CASSLGQGNYGYTF. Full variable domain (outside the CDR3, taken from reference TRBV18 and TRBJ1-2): NAGVMQNPRHLVRRRGQEARLRCSPMKGHSHVYWYRQLPEEGLKFMVYLQKENIIDESGMPKERFSAEFPKEGPSILRIQQVVRGDSAAYFCASSLGQGNYGYTFGSGTRLTVV.